These 12 T cell receptor beta chains came from one sample sequenced in a study of shared clonotypes between healthy human individuals. Measured with immunoSEQ multiplex PCR; TCRdb has only the in-frame clones, and not every one. Of 650,000 to 700,000 clones detected, 90% appear once; the ten largest clones hold 34%. The specimen was memory CD8+ T cells from PBMCs. Subset defined: CD45RO+ cells pooled with CCR7-negative TemRA cells. Receptor source: a man younger than 30 in good health. Some clones in this sample may be carry-over from other donors' samples.

As to this clone: Relative to the germline gene, one junction end is altered; a read error may explain this. The same CDR3 can be traced to other DNA sequences in this sample. J is TRBJ2-7 and V is TRBV10-3; D is unresolved. From germline, CDR1 is ENHRY and CDR2 SYGVKD. The CDR3 is made up of 16 amino acids. The CDR3 coding sequence is TGCGCCATCAGTGACCGAGGCACTACCTTGGGCCACGAGCAGTACTTC. Encoded protein: CAISDRGTTLGHEQYF.

This sequence joins TRBV7-3 and TRBJ2-7, with D hard to call. The germline V gene has CDR1 SGHTA and CDR2 FQGTGA. This CDR3 comprises 14 residues. Trimming took 5 bases from V and 2 from J, leaving 13 bases between them. The CDR3 bases are TGTGCCAGCAGCCAAACCGACGGAGCCTACGAGCAGTACTTC. Protein sequence: CASSQTDGAYEQYF.

The V gene is TRBV7-3, the J gene TRBJ2-7, with D possibly matching TRBD1 (6 bases). The V end lost 2 bases, the J end lost 3 bases, and 11 bases lay between the germline ends. The length of the CDR3 is 14 residues. Germline CDR1 reads SGHTA; CDR2 reads FQGTGA. CDR3 sequence: CASSLGGGGYEQYF. The DNA of the CDR3 is TGTGCCAGCAGCTTAGGGGGCGGAGGCTACGAGCAGTACTTC.

The J gene is TRBJ2-5, the V gene TRBV21-1; TRBD2 was called by the table and not checked on the DNA. TRBV21-1 is given as a pseudogene. The CDR3 extends over 17 amino acids. CDR3 in DNA: TGTGCCAGCAGCAAAGAGGATCCAGCGGGGGTACAAGAGACCCAGTACTTC. Encoded protein: CASSKEDPAGVQETQYF.

This clone showed up just once. The chain carries TRBV7-6 and TRBJ2-1; 10 bases align to TRBD2. The ends lost 4 bases at V and 9 bases at J; junction bases unmatched: 9. The CDR3 loop spans 15 amino acids. Germline V gene sequence: CDR1 SGHVS, CDR2 FNYEAQ. Here the CDR3 reads CASSSLAGVGGEQFF. The CDR3 nucleotides read TGTGCCAGCAGCTCGCTAGCGGGAGTCGGAGGTGAGCAGTTCTTC.

CDR3 in amino acids: CASSAQGAGTTNEKLFF. The CDR3 DNA reads TGTGCCAGCAGCGCCCAGGGGGCGGGGACGACTAATGAAAAACTGTTTTTT. The V call is TRBV7-9, the J call TRBJ1-4, with 8 positions matching TRBD1. The CDR3 totals 17 residues. CDR1 and CDR2 (germline): SEHNR, FQNEAQ (reference sequence). J gave up 2 bases and V 5 bases, and 10 bases lay outside the gene matches. Full variable domain (outside the CDR3, taken from reference TRBV7-9 and TRBJ1-4): DTGVSQNPRHKITKRGQNVTFRCDPISEHNRLYWYRQTLGQGPEFLTYFQNEAQLEKSRLLSDRFSAERPKGSFSTLEIQRTEQGDSAMYLCASSAQGAGTTNEKLFFGSGTQLSVL.

The J gene is TRBJ2-5, the V gene TRBV4-1, with 8 bases matching TRBD1. Germline V CDR1 and CDR2: MGHRA, YSYEKL. The CDR3 covers 19 residues. The J segment lost 0 bases and the V segment lost 4 bases, leaving 16 bases of the junction unmatched. The CDR3 sequence is CASSPTKTNRDRHQETQYF. The CDR3 nucleotides read TGCGCCAGCAGCCCAACGAAAACAAACCGGGACAGGCACCAAGAGACCCAGTACTTC.

The V and J genes are TRBV27 and TRBJ2-3; D is perhaps TRBD1 or TRBD2 (6 bases each). V was pared by 7 bases and J by 1 base, with 18 bases between. The CDR3 extends over 16 amino acids. Looked up from germline, CDR1 is MNHEY and CDR2 is SMNVEV (reference sequence). Written as DNA, the CDR3 is TGTGCCAGCATCGCAAGGGGGGAGACCGGCACAGATACGCAGTATTTT. It translates to CASIARGETGTDTQYF.

A remark on this clone: This specimen includes other DNA sequences encoding the same CDR3. V and J are TRBV25-1 and TRBJ1-2; D uncertain. With 3 bases removed from V and 7 bases from J, the gap between germline ends came to 15 bases. The CDR3 contains 14 residues. The germline V gene encodes CDR1 MGHDK and CDR2 SYGVNS. Written as DNA, the CDR3 is TGTGCCAGCAGTGAGGATAGGGCGGGTGGTGGCTACACCTTC. Translating gives CASSEDRAGGGYTF.

V usage is TRBV7-9 and J usage is TRBJ2-7; D might be TRBD2 (6 bases). This CDR3 has 11 residues. Germline assignment: CDR1 SEHNR and CDR2 FQNEAQ (reference sequence). Trimming took 5 bases from V and 6 from J, leaving 8 bases between them. The CDR3 spells CASSAGGEQYF. The CDR3 DNA reads as TGTGCCAGCAGCGCCGGGGGCGAGCAGTACTTC.

J is TRBJ1-2 and V is TRBV7-3, with D maybe TRBD1 (5 bases). Trimming shortened V by 0 bases and J by 7 bases, and 12 bases separated the two germline ends. This CDR3 contains 14 residues. The germline V gene has CDR1 SGHTA and CDR2 FQGTGA. The chain's CDR3 is CASSLTPRGGGYTF. For the CDR3, the DNA is TGTGCCAGCAGCTTAACCCCTCGGGGGGGTGGCTACACCTTC.

The chain recombines TRBV6-1 with TRBJ2-7; the match to TRBD2 covers 7 bases. Trimming removed 10 bases from V and 2 bases from J; junction bases left unmatched: 8. The CDR3 consists of 13 residues. CDR1 and CDR2 from the germline V gene are MNHNS and SASEGT. The CDR3 DNA reads as TGTGCCATCTTAAGCGGGACGGCCTACGAGCAGTACTTC. Translation gives CAILSGTAYEQYF.